What follows describes a single TCR beta chain. Its specificity is not known. Deletions cut 6 bases from V and 1 base from J, with 7 bases between. CDR3 length equals 13 residues. Germline V gene data show CDR1 as MNHNY and CDR2 as SVGAGI (reference sequence). This record belongs to a study of cytomegalovirus exposure and HLA in healthy donors. Study-level findings and limits: Later analysis suggested most CMV-associated TCR beta chains were HLA-restricted. TRBV6-2, TRBV6-3 and some other V segments were unresolvable in 87-base-pair reads.

Primers: 60 Vbeta forward and 13 Jbeta reverse. Clones were read by immunoSEQ multiplex PCR, and TCRdb kept only the in-frame ones, dropping some. The sample totals some 200,000 clones. The gene calls are TRBV6-6 and TRBJ1-3; D is undetermined. This receptor was taken from a girl aged 2 to 9 in good health and CMV-seropositive. The sample was PBMCs. The CDR3, as DNA: TGTGCCAGCAGCCAAACATCTGGAAACACCATATATTTT. This sequence encodes CASSQTSGNTIYF.